Listed below are T cell receptor beta chains from one sample, sequenced in a study of response to subunit inactivated influenza vaccine. Each CDR3 protein gets one entry after TCRdb re-called the RT-PCR reads with MiXCR. The profile covers fewer than 800,000 distinct CDR3 sequences, with more than 15% appearing a single time and roughly 12% taken by the ten largest. The sequences come from PBMCs from blood, collected 11 to 12 days after vaccination. The origin of the receptors is a man aged 45-60 years who received an inactivated influenza vaccine. Each CDR3 is given with its conserved first and last residue. The D gene is left open where the match is weak. Clone size appears in some rows only: once, few, many, or a class for an expanded clone.

TRBV5-1	TRBJ2-3	.	.	TGCGCCAGCAGAGGACAAGGGAGCGGGACAGATACGCAGTATTTT	CASRGQGSGTDTQYF
TRBV20-1	TRBJ2-3	.	.	TGCAGTGCTGAGGACAGTTACACAGATACGCAGTATTTT	CSAEDSYTDTQYF
TRBV20-1	TRBJ2-3	few	.	TGCAGTGCTAGAGGAGGAGCGAGTTCTTCTACTGGTACGCAGTATTTT	CSARGGASSSTGTQYF
TRBV29-1	TRBJ2-3	few	TRBD2	TGCAGCGTTGAATTTCGTCTAGCGGGTTCGGTAGATACGCAGTATTTT	CSVEFRLAGSVDTQYF
TRBV5-1	TRBJ2-5	few	TRBD1	TGCGCCAGCAGCAAGACAGGGACCGAGACCCAGTACTTC	CASSKTGTETQYF
TRBV12-3/TRBV12-4	TRBJ1-6	few	.	TGTGCCAGCAGTAACCTTAAGCTCCTCCACTTT	CASSNLKLLHF
TRBV5-1	TRBJ2-7	.	TRBD2	TGCGCCAGCAGCGAAAGCGGGAGGGGGTACCACGAGCAGTACTTC	CASSESGRGYHEQYF
TRBV20-1	TRBJ2-7	.	.	TGCAGTGCTAGATGGAAGAGCTCCTACGAGCAGTACTTC	CSARWKSSYEQYF
TRBV12-3/TRBV12-4	TRBJ2-1	few	TRBD1	TGTGCCAGCAGCCAGGGGGTTCAGTTCTTC	CASSQGVQFF
TRBV20-1	TRBJ2-7	few	TRBD2	TGCAGTGCCGAGGGGGCTAGCGGGGGGGCATACGAGCAGTACTTC	CSAEGASGGAYEQYF
TRBV28	TRBJ2-5	many	.	TGTGCCAGCAGTTTTTCAGGGGCGGAGACCCAGTACTTC	CASSFSGAETQYF
TRBV12-3/TRBV12-4	TRBJ2-1	.	TRBD2	TGTGCCAGCAGTTATTCGGGGCGGGGGGCAGGCAATGAGCAGTTCTTC	CASSYSGRGAGNEQFF
TRBV18	TRBJ2-1	.	.	TGTGCCAGCTCACCACCGAAGTCGGTGAAGGGCAATGAGCAGTTCTTC	CASSPPKSVKGNEQFF
TRBV20-1	TRBJ2-2	many	.	TGCAGTGCTAGACGGGGGACAGCCGACACCGGGGAGCTGTTTTTT	CSARRGTADTGELFF
TRBV9	TRBJ2-5	few	.	TGTGCCAGCAGCGCTAAGGCCAGTTTCACCGAGACCCAGTACTTC	CASSAKASFTETQYF
TRBV20-1	TRBJ2-1	few	TRBD1	TGCAGTGCTAGACTCCTTAAACAGGGGATTTACAATGAGCAGTTCTTC	CSARLLKQGIYNEQFF
TRBV18	TRBJ2-1	many	.	TGTGCCAGCTCACCACACCCCGGCGGGGAGCAGTTCTTC	CASSPHPGGEQFF
TRBV12-3/TRBV12-4	TRBJ1-5	few	.	TGTGCCAGCAATAAGGGTTTGGGTCAGCCCCAGCATTTT	CASNKGLGQPQHF
TRBV3-1	TRBJ1-2	.	.	TGTGCCAGCAGCCAAGGCAAGGGCAAACTCTATGGCTACACCTTC	CASSQGKGKLYGYTF
TRBV10-2	TRBJ1-1	.	.	TGCGCCAGCAGTGTACAGGGATCGGGGACTGAAGCTTTCTTT	CASSVQGSGTEAFF
TRBV24-1	TRBJ1-5	.	.	TGTGCCACCAGTGCATCGGGAGCGGGTTTACAGCCCCAGCATTTT	CATSASGAGLQPQHF
TRBV7-2	TRBJ1-4	few	.	TGTGCCAGCGCCCCCAGGGGTCCCAATGAAAAACTGTTTTTT	CASAPRGPNEKLFF
TRBV12-3/TRBV12-4	TRBJ1-2	.	.	TGTGCCAGCAGTCCTAGAGGAGGACCCGGAGGCTATGGCTACACCTTC	CASSPRGGPGGYGYTF
TRBV11-2	TRBJ2-7	.	.	TGTGCCAGCAGCCCTCGCAGGACAGCCCACGAGCAGTACTTC	CASSPRRTAHEQYF
TRBV6-2/TRBV6-3	TRBJ2-1	few	.	TGTGCCAGCAGTTACCGTCAGCGCAGCTCCTACAATGAGCAGTTCTTC	CASSYRQRSSYNEQFF
TRBV14	TRBJ1-6	.	.	TGTGCCAGCAGCCAAGCCGGTATCTCACCCCTCCACTTT	CASSQAGISPLHF
TRBV4-1	TRBJ1-1	few	TRBD1	TGCGCCAGCAGCGACCGACAGGGACGGACTGAAGCTTTCTTT	CASSDRQGRTEAFF
TRBV20-1	TRBJ1-2	.	.	TGCAGTGCTAGCCAACAGGAAAAGGGCTATGGCTACACCTTC	CSASQQEKGYGYTF
TRBV4-1	TRBJ2-1	many	TRBD2	TGCGCCAGCAGCCAAGAGGCGTCGACTAGCCGGCAGTTCTTC	CASSQEASTSRQFF
TRBV11-2	TRBJ1-1	few	.	TGTGCCAGCAGCTCGCTTAAGGGGGGGTCCGCTGAAGCTTTCTTT	CASSSLKGGSAEAFF
TRBV14	TRBJ1-3	.	.	TGTGCCAGCAGCCAACTCACGCTCCTGGGGAACACCATATATTTT	CASSQLTLLGNTIYF
TRBV6-2/TRBV6-3	TRBJ1-5	.	.	TGTGCCAGCAGCCCTAACTCGGGGGACCCCCGGCCCCAGCATTTT	CASSPNSGDPRPQHF
TRBV5-1	TRBJ1-6	.	TRBD1	TGCGCCAGCAGCTTGGGGGAGCAGGGGGCCTATTCACCCCTCCACTTT	CASSLGEQGAYSPLHF